The 26 T cell receptor beta chains reported below all come from one sample, sequenced in a study of shared clonotypes between healthy human individuals. CD45RO-negative CD8 cells positively selected for CCR7 made up the naive population, which excluded terminally differentiated effector memory CD45RA+ cells. Method: immunoSEQ multiplex PCR; TCRdb's copy keeps in-frame clones and lacks some. The sample carries about 1,800,000 clones, approximately 95% recorded once. Sequenced material: naive CD8+ T cells sorted from blood. The receptors come from a man in his late teens or twenties in good health.

About this clone: Mismatch with germline at one junction end may stem from a read error. This sequence joins TRBV9 and TRBJ2-7; D remains unclear. The germline V gene has CDR1 SGDLS and CDR2 YYNGEE. This CDR3 has 9 amino acids. Written as DNA, the CDR3 is TGTGCCAGCGGGTCCCCGATGGACTTC. Protein product: CASGSPMDF.

The J gene is TRBJ2-1, the V gene TRBV28, with a weak D call TRBD2 (6 bases). There are 15 residues in the CDR3. The V gene lost 4 bases and the J gene lost 4 bases, with 14 bases spanning the gap. The V gene's germline CDR1 is MDHEN and CDR2 SYDVKM. Here the CDR3 reads CASSSPGTGYNEQFF. The DNA of the CDR3 is TGTGCCAGCAGTTCTCCCGGGACTGGTTACAATGAGCAGTTCTTC.

Comments on this clone: Different DNA sequences within this sample yield the same CDR3. The J gene is TRBJ2-7, the V gene TRBV11-2; D uncertain. CDR3 size: 13 residues. CDR1 is SGHAT, CDR2 FQNNGV, per germline. The germline V and J ends were trimmed by 1 base and 3 bases, with 7 bases remaining between them. The CDR3 spells CASSLVGGYEQYF. In DNA form, the CDR3 reads TGTGCCAGCAGCTTAGTAGGTGGCTACGAGCAGTACTTC.

The genes are TRBV7-9 and TRBJ2-1; D is perhaps TRBD1 (6 bases). V was trimmed by 3 bases and J by 8 bases, leaving 11 bases between them. From germline, CDR1 is SEHNR and CDR2 FQNEAQ (reference sequence). This CDR3 comprises 13 residues. This CDR3 reads CASSFRGPHEQFF. DNA of the CDR3: TGTGCCAGCAGCTTCAGGGGCCCACATGAGCAGTTCTTC.

The chain uses TRBV27 and TRBJ2-7; possibly TRBD1 for D (6 bases). CDR1 MNHEY and CDR2 SMNVEV come from the germline V gene (reference sequence). The CDR3 is 14 amino acids. V lost 9 bases and J lost 5, with 20 bases in between. As DNA, the CDR3 is TGTGCCAGTACGCATGACGGGCCAGGGGACGAGCAGTACTTC. This sequence encodes CASTHDGPGDEQYF.

The rearrangement links TRBV2 to TRBJ1-2, with 10 bases identical to TRBD1. The CDR3 contains 14 residues. Germline lookup yields CDR1 SNHLY and CDR2 FYNNEI. The trim removed 6 bases at V and 6 bases at J, leaving 7 bases unmatched. CDR3 nucleotides: TGTGCCAGCAGGTGGACAGGGGGGTCGAATGGCTACACCTTC. Translation gives CASRWTGGSNGYTF.

The chain employs TRBV5-4 and TRBJ2-7; maybe TRBD1 (5 bases). The V gene's germline CDR1 is SGHNT and CDR2 YYREEE (reference sequence). Deletions cut 0 bases from V and 2 bases from J, with 9 bases between. CDR3 length: 14 residues. The CDR3 sequence: CASSLVDTTYEQYF. In DNA, the CDR3 is TGTGCCAGCAGCTTGGTGGACACGACCTACGAGCAGTACTTC.

This rearrangement joins TRBV10-3 to TRBJ2-7; the D gene is possibly TRBD2 (5 bases). Germline V gene lookup returns CDR1 ENHRY and CDR2 SYGVKD. Deletions cut 5 bases from V and 4 bases from J, with 21 bases between. CDR3 size: 16 residues. The CDR3 protein is CAISPPGLPELYEQYF. The CDR3 DNA is TGTGCCATCAGTCCACCTGGACTCCCGGAATTGTACGAGCAGTACTTC.

This chain connects TRBV6-6 to TRBJ2-2, with D perhaps TRBD2 (5 bases). Trimming left V 0 bases short and J 4 bases short, with 12 bases between. This CDR3 comprises 16 residues. Germline CDR1 reads MNHNY; CDR2 reads SVGAGI (reference sequence). As DNA, the CDR3 is TGTGCCAGCAGTTACTCCGAGCGGTCCCCCACCGGGGAGCTGTTTTTT. As protein: CASSYSERSPTGELFF.

The rearrangement joins TRBV28 to TRBJ2-7, with D perhaps matching TRBD2 (5 bases). V lost 1 base, J lost 5 bases, and 12 bases lay in between. CDR1 is MDHEN and CDR2 is SYDVKM in the germline V gene. The CDR3 has 14 residues. The CDR3 loop is CASSLLGSGDEQYF. The CDR3 DNA follows: TGTGCCAGCAGTTTATTGGGGAGTGGCGACGAGCAGTACTTC.

The chain has TRBV5-5 and TRBJ2-7, with unresolved D. Germline CDR1 SGHKS, CDR2 YYEKEE (reference sequence). The CDR3 runs to 13 residues. With 0 bases removed from V and 6 bases from J, the gap between germline ends came to 10 bases. The DNA for the CDR3 is TGTGCCAGCAGCTTGGGTGTTGGGGTCGAGCAGTACTTC. This sequence encodes CASSLGVGVEQYF. Full variable domain (outside the CDR3, taken from reference TRBV5-5 and TRBJ2-7): DAGVTQSPTHLIKTRGQQVTLRCSPISGHKSVSWYQQVLGQGPQFIFQYYEKEERGRGNFPDRFSARQFPNYSSELNVNALLLGDSALYLCASSLGVGVEQYFGPGTRLTVT.

The V call is TRBV27, the J call TRBJ2-4, with TRBD2 matching 11 bases. Germline assignment: CDR1 MNHEY and CDR2 SMNVEV (reference sequence). CDR3 length: 16 residues. The V and J ends lost 10 bases and 0 bases, in that order; junction bases with no gene match: 8. The CDR3 spells CATSGTSGLAKNIQYF. The CDR3 region has the DNA TGTGCCACCTCTGGGACTAGCGGTCTAGCCAAAAACATTCAGTACTTC.

V and J are TRBV7-9 and TRBJ2-7; tentative D call: TRBD1 (5 bases). The V and J ends lost 1 base and 5 bases respectively, with 9 bases between them. The CDR3 runs to 13 residues. CDR1 and CDR2 (germline): SEHNR, FQNEAQ (reference sequence). The CDR3 loop reads CASSLVAGNEQYF. In DNA, the CDR3 is TGTGCCAGCAGCTTAGTGGCAGGGAACGAGCAGTACTTC. The full variable domain, in which reference TRBV7-9 and TRBJ2-7 provide the parts outside the CDR3, is DTGVSQNPRHKITKRGQNVTFRCDPISEHNRLYWYRQTLGQGPEFLTYFQNEAQLEKSRLLSDRFSAERPKGSFSTLEIQRTEQGDSAMYLCASSLVAGNEQYFGPGTRLTVT.

The CDR3 region is CSVDGQANTEAFF. The DNA of the CDR3 is TGCAGCGTTGATGGACAGGCGAACACTGAAGCTTTCTTT. This chain links TRBV29-1 with TRBJ1-1; 7 bases fit TRBD1. V shed 3 bases and J 1 base; nucleotides not matched to a gene: 2. CDR1 SQVTM and CDR2 ANQGSEA come from the germline V gene. This CDR3 comprises 13 residues.

The chain combines TRBV6-1 with TRBJ1-5; no clear D gene. With 2 bases removed from V and 3 bases from J, the gap between germline ends came to 8 bases. CDR1 MNHNS and CDR2 SASEGT come from the germline V gene. This CDR3 contains 14 residues. The CDR3 DNA follows: TGTGCCAGCAGTGAACCGGCAGACAATCAGCCCCAGCATTTT. It translates to CASSEPADNQPQHF.

The chain has TRBV4-1 and TRBJ1-5, with D possibly being TRBD1 (6 bases). The CDR3 contains 16 residues. Trimming cost V 4 bases and J 5 bases, with 18 bases left between them. Germline lookup yields CDR1 MGHRA and CDR2 YSYEKL. The CDR3 region is CASSPGVGGSDQPQHF. The CDR3 DNA reads as TGCGCCAGCAGCCCCGGGGTGGGGGGCTCAGATCAGCCCCAGCATTTT.

This clone has only one observation. The gene calls are TRBV19 and TRBJ2-7, with a tentative D call TRBD1 (6 bases). The V gene lost 8 bases and the J gene lost 1 base, with 12 bases spanning the gap. Germline V gene sequence: CDR1 LNHDA, CDR2 SQIVND (reference sequence). This CDR3 is built from 13 residues. CDR3 sequence (DNA): TGTGCCAGTCAGGGGACGGGTTCCTACGAGCAGTACTTC. As protein: CASQGTGSYEQYF.

The rearrangement uses TRBV11-2 and TRBJ2-7; no definite D call. Trimming took 0 bases from V and 3 from J, leaving 12 bases between them. This CDR3 has 15 amino acids. The germline gives CDR1 SGHAT, CDR2 FQNNGV. CDR3 bases: TGTGCCAGCAGCTTAGAACCTAGTCCGGACTACGAGCAGTACTTC. Its protein is CASSLEPSPDYEQYF.

There are a few counts of this clone. The rearrangement joins TRBV9 to TRBJ2-2; TRBD1 matches 8 bases. CDR3 length: 16 amino acids. Germline CDR1 is SGDLS and CDR2 is YYNGEE. Losses at the gene ends were 0 bases for V and 2 bases for J; bases not matched to a gene: 3. CDR3: CASSVGPGGNTGELFF. The CDR3 DNA follows: TGTGCCAGCAGCGTAGGCCCAGGGGGCAACACCGGGGAGCTGTTTTTT.

This chain uses TRBV27 with TRBJ2-7; tentatively, D is TRBD1 or TRBD2 (5 bases each). The ends were cut back, 6 bases at V and 7 bases at J, with 19 bases in the middle. CDR1 is MNHEY and CDR2 is SMNVEV in the germline V gene (reference sequence). This CDR3 has 14 residues. The CDR3, as DNA: TGTGCCAGCAGCCCCACCGGGGCCGCCTCTGAGCAGTACTTC. Translated: CASSPTGAASEQYF.

The chain joins TRBV7-8 to TRBJ2-1, with 8 bases fitting TRBD1. CDR1 and CDR2 (germline): SGHVS, FQNEAQ. CDR3 size: 16 residues. V gave up 2 bases and J gave up 9 bases; unmatched junction bases: 12. CDR3 sequence reads: CASSLLGQGMGAEQFF. The CDR3 DNA is TGTGCCAGCAGCTTACTAGGACAGGGAATGGGGGCTGAGCAGTTCTTC.

V and J are TRBV2 and TRBJ1-3; D is uncertain. V was shortened by 2 bases and J by 3 bases, with 5 bases between the two germline ends. Germline V CDR1 and CDR2: SNHLY, FYNNEI. The CDR3 is made up of 13 amino acids. The CDR3 DNA sequence: TGTGCCAGCAGTGAAATCGGTGGAAACACCATATATTTT. As protein: CASSEIGGNTIYF.

This clone was recorded a few times. The chain uses TRBV4-1 and TRBJ1-1, with 12 bases matching TRBD1. Germline assignment: CDR1 MGHRA and CDR2 YSYEKL. V dropped 3 bases and J dropped 6; count of bases not matched to a gene: 5. The CDR3 is 15 residues long. DNA for the CDR3: TGCGCCAGCAGCCATCCGGGACAGGGGGCGGCTGAAGCTTTCTTT. Encoded protein: CASSHPGQGAAEAFF.

J is TRBJ2-1 and V is TRBV27, with D possibly matching TRBD2 (6 bases). Germline V gene lookup returns CDR1 MNHEY and CDR2 SMNVEV (reference sequence). CDR3 size: 15 residues. Trimming removed 5 bases from V and 8 bases from J, with 19 bases in between. The CDR3 nucleotides are TGTGCCAGCAGTCACCTAGCTAGCGTAGGGGATGAGCAGTTCTTC. Translation gives CASSHLASVGDEQFF.

As for this clone: Other nucleotide sequences from this sample produce the same CDR3. This chain joins TRBV28 and TRBJ1-1; D is undetermined. The V end lost 6 bases, the J end lost 6 bases, and 8 bases lay between the germline ends. Per germline, CDR1 MDHEN and CDR2 SYDVKM. This CDR3 spans 11 amino acids. The CDR3: CASSSGSEAFF. The CDR3 DNA reads TGTGCCAGCAGCTCCGGTTCTGAAGCTTTCTTT.

In this sample, this clone turned up once. This rearrangement joins TRBV5-1 to TRBJ2-7; tentatively, D is TRBD1 (6 bases). V lost 4 bases to trimming and J lost 3 bases, with 17 bases between them. Germline-derived CDR1 and CDR2 are SGHRS and YFSETQ. This CDR3 region has 15 residues. The CDR3 nucleotides are TGCGCCAGCAGCCCCCACGGTACAGGGTACTACGAGCAGTACTTC. It codes for CASSPHGTGYYEQYF.